This TCR beta chain was found in a study of CD4 T cells in relation to SARS-CoV-2 and coronaviruses. Whole-study context: After less than 11 days of antigen culture, PBMC TCR beta CDR3s were sequenced.

Method: immunoSEQ multiplex PCR; TCRdb's copy keeps in-frame clones and lacks some. The table lists 25,000 to 35,000 clones, 76% of them singletons. The CDR3 extends over 16 amino acids. V was shortened by 4 bases and J by 5 bases, with 19 bases between the two germline ends. Germline CDR1 reads SGHVT; CDR2 reads SQSDAQ. CD4+ T cells from unexposed donors were obtained before the COVID-19 pandemic (2011-2018). CD4+ T cells were isolated from the cells after 10 days of culture. PBMCs were plated at two million per well in IL-2-containing medium. As to this clone: What it binds is unknown.

The clonotype comes from a human donor in good health. What was sequenced was CD4+ T cells from PBMCs, cultured in vitro. This chain joins TRBV7-4 and TRBJ2-3, with TRBD1 as a possible D gene (8 bases). The CDR3 spells CASSSQGAGAIDTQYF. CDR3 in DNA: TGTGCCAGCAGCTCCCAGGGGGCGGGAGCTATAGATACGCAGTATTTT.